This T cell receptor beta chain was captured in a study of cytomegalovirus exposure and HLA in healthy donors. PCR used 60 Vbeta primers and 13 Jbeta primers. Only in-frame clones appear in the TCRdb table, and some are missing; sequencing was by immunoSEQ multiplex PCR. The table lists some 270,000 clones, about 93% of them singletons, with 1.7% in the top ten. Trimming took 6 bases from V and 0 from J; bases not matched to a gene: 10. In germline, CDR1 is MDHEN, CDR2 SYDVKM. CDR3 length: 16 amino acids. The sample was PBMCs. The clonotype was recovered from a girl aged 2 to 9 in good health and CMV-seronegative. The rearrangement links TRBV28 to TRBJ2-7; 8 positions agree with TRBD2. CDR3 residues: CASSPMFAGGSYEQYF. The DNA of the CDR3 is TGTGCCAGCAGCCCGATGTTTGCGGGGGGCTCCTACGAGCAGTACTTC. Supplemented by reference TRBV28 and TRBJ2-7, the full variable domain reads DVKVTQSSRYLVKRTGEKVFLECVQDMDHENMFWYRQDPGLGLRLIYFSYDVKMKEKGDIPEGYSVSREKKERFSLILESASTNQTSMYLCASSPMFAGGSYEQYFGPGTRLTVT.